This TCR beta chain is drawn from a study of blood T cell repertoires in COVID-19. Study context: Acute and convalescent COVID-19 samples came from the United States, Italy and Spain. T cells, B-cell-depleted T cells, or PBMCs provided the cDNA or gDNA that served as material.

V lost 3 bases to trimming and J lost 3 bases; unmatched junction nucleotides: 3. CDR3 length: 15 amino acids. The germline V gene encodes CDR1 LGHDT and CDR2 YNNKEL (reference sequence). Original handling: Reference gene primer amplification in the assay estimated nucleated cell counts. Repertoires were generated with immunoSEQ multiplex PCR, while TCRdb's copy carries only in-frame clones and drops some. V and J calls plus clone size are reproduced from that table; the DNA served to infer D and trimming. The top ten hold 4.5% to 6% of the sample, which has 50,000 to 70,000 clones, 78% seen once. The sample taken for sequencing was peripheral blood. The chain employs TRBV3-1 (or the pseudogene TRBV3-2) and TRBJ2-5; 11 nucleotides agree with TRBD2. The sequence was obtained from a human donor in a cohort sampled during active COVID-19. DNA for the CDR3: TGTGCCAGCAGCCACGTACTAGCGGGGGAAGAGACCCAGTACTTC. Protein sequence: CASSHVLAGEETQYF.